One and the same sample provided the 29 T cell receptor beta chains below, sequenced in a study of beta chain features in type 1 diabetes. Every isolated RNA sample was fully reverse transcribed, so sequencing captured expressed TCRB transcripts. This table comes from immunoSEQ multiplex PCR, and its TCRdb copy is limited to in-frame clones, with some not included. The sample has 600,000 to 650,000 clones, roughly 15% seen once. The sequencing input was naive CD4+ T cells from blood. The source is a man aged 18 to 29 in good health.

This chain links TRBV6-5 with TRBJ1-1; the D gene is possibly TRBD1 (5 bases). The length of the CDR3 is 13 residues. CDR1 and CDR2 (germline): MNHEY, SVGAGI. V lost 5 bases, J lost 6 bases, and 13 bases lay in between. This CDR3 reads CASSADRKAEAFF. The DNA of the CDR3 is TGTGCCAGCAGTGCCGACAGAAAGGCTGAAGCTTTCTTT.

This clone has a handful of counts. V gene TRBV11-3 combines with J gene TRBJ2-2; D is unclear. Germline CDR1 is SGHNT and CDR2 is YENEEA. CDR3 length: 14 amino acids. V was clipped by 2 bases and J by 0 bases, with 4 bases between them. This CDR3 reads CASSLSANTGELFF. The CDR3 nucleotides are TGTGCCAGCAGCTTATCGGCGAACACCGGGGAGCTGTTTTTT.

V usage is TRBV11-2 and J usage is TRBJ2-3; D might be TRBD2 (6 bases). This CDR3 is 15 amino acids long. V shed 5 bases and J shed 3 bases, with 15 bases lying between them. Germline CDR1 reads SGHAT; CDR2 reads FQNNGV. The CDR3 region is CASSGGGRGTDTQYF. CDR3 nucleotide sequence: TGTGCCAGCAGCGGGGGAGGTAGGGGAACAGATACGCAGTATTTT.

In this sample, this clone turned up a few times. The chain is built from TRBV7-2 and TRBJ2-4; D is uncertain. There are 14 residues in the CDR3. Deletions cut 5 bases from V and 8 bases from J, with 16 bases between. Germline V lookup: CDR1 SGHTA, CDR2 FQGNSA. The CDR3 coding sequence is TGTGCCAGCAGCAGGAGCGCAGGTCACGACATTCAGTACTTC. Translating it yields CASSRSAGHDIQYF. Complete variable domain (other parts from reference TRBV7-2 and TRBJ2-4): GAGVSQSPSNKVTEKGKDVELRCDPISGHTALYWYRQSLGQGLEFLIYFQGNSAPDKSGLPSDRFSAERTGGSVSTLTIQRTQQEDSAVYLCASSRSAGHDIQYFGAGTRLSVL.

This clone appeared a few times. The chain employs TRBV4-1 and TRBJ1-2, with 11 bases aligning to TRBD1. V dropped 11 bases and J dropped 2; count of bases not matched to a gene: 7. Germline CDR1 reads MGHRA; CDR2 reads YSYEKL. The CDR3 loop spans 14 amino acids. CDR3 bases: TGCGCCTCGGGGACAGGGGGTAAAAACTATGGCTACACCTTC. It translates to CASGTGGKNYGYTF.

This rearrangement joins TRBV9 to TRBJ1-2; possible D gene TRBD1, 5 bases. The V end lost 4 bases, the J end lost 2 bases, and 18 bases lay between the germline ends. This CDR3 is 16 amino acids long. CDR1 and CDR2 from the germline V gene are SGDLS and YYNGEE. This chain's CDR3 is CASSSPGGAGNYGYTF. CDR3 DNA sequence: TGTGCCAGCAGCTCACCAGGCGGGGCGGGAAACTATGGCTACACCTTC.

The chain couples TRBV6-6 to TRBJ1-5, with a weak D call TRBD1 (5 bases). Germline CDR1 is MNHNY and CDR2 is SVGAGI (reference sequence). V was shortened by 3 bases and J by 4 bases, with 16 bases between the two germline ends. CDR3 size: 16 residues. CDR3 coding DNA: TGTGCCAGCAGTTATTGGGGGACGGGGGGTAATCAGCCCCAGCATTTT. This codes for CASSYWGTGGNQPQHF.

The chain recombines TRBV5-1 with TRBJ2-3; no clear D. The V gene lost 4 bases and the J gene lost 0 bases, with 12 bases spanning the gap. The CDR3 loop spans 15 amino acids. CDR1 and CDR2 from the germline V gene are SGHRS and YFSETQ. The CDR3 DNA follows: TGCGCCAGCAGCCGTCTAGTTGCTAGCACAGATACGCAGTATTTT. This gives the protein CASSRLVASTDTQYF.

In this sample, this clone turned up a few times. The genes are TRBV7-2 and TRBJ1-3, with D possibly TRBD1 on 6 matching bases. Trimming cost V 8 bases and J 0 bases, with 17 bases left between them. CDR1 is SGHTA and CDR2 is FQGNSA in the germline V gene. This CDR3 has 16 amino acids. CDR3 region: CASAIPTGISGNTIYF. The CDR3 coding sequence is TGTGCCAGCGCCATTCCTACAGGGATCTCTGGAAACACCATATATTTT.

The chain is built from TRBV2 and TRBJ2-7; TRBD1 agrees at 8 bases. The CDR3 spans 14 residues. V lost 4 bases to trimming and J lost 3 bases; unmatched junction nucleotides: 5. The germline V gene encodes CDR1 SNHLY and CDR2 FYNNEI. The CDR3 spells CASSARTGNYEQYF. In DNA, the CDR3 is TGTGCCAGCAGTGCCCGGACAGGGAACTACGAGCAGTACTTC.

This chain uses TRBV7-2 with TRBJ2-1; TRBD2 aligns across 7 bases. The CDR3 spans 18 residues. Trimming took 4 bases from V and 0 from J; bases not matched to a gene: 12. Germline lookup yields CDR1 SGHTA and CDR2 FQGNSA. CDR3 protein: CASSSKRDLLSSYNEQFF. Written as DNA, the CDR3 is TGTGCCAGCAGCTCGAAGCGGGACCTCCTTAGCTCCTACAATGAGCAGTTCTTC. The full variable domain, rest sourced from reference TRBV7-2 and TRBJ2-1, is GAGVSQSPSNKVTEKGKDVELRCDPISGHTALYWYRQSLGQGLEFLIYFQGNSAPDKSGLPSDRFSAERTGGSVSTLTIQRTQQEDSAVYLCASSSKRDLLSSYNEQFFGPGTRLTVL.

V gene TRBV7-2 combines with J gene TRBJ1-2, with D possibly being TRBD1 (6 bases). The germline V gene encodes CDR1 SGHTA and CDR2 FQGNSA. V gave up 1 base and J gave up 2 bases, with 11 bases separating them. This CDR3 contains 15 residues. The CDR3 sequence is CASSLVGTQNYGYTF. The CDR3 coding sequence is TGTGCCAGCAGCTTAGTCGGGACACAGAACTATGGCTACACCTTC.

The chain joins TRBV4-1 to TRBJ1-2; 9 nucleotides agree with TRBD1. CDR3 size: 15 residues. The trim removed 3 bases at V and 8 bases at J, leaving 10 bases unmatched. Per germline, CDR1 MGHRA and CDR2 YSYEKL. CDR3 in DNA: TGCGCCAGCAGCCATGACCGGGACAGGGTATTCGGCTACACCTTC. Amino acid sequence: CASSHDRDRVFGYTF.

The CDR3 sequence is CASSSRTGYSYEQYF. The CDR3 DNA reads as TGTGCCAGCTCATCAAGGACAGGATACTCCTACGAGCAGTACTTC. This sequence joins TRBV18 and TRBJ2-7; 7 bases fit TRBD1. Per germline, CDR1 KGHSH and CDR2 LQKENI. The CDR3 contains 15 residues. V lost 5 bases, J lost 0 bases, and 7 bases stayed unmatched.

The CDR3 bases are TGTGCCATCAGGAACGACGGCCAGCCCCAGCATTTT. Translation: CAIRNDGQPQHF. The chain joins TRBV10-3 to TRBJ1-5, with D hard to call. Germline-derived CDR1 and CDR2 are ENHRY and SYGVKD. V lost 6 bases, J lost 7 bases, and 10 bases lay in between. CDR3 length: 12 amino acids.

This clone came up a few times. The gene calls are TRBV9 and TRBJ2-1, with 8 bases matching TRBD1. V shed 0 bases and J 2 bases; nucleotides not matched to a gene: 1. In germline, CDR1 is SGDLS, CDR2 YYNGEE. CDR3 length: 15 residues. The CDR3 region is CASSVGQGTYNEQFF. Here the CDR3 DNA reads TGTGCCAGCAGCGTAGGACAGGGGACCTACAATGAGCAGTTCTTC.

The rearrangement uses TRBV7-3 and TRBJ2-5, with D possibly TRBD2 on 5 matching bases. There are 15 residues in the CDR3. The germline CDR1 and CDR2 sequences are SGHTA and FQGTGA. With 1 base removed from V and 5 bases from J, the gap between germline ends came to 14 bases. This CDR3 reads CASSLKGPRGETQYF. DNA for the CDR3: TGTGCCAGCAGCTTAAAGGGCCCACGAGGGGAGACCCAGTACTTC.

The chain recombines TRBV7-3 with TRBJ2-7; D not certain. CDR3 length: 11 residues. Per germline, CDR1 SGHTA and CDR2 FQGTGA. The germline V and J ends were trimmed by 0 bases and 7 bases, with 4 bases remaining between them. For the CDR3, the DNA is TGTGCCAGCAGCTTAACGCGGGAGCAGTACTTC. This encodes CASSLTREQYF.

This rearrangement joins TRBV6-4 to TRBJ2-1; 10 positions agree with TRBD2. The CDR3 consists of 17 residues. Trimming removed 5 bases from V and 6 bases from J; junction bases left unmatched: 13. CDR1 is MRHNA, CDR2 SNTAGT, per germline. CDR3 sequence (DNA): TGTGCCAGCAGTAGGACTAGCGGAGAGGCGGGGGTCAATGAGCAGTTCTTC. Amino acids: CASSRTSGEAGVNEQFF.

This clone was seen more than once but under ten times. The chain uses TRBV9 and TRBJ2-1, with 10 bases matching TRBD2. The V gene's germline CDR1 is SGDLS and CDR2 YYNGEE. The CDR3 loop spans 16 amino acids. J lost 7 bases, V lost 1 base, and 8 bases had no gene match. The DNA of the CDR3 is TGTGCCAGCAGCGTAAGTCAGCGGGGGGGCCGAAATGAGCAGTTCTTC. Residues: CASSVSQRGGRNEQFF.

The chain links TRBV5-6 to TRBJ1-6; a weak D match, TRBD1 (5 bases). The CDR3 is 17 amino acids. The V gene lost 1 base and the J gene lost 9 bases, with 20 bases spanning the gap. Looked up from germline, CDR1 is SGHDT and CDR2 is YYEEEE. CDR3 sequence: CASSLMRGLQGSSPLHF. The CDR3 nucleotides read TGTGCCAGCAGCTTGATGCGGGGTTTGCAGGGAAGTTCACCCCTCCACTTT.

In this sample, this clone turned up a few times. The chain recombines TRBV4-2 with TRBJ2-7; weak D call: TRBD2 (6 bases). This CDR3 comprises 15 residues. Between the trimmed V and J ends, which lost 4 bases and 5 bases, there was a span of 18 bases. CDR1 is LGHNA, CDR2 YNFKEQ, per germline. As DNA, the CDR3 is TGTGCCAGCAGCCCCCAGGCCGGGAGCCCCCACGAGCAGTACTTC. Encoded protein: CASSPQAGSPHEQYF.

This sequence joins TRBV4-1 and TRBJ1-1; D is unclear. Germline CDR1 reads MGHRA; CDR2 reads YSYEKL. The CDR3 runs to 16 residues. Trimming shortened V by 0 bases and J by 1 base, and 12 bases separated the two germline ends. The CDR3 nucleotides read TGCGCCAGCAGCCAAGATAAGAGGGATAGGAACACTGAAGCTTTCTTT. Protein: CASSQDKRDRNTEAFF.

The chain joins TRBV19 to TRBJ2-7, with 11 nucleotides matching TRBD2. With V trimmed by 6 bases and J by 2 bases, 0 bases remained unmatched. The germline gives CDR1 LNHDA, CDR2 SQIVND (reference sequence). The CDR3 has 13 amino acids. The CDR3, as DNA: TGTGCCAGTAGACTAGCGGGAGCCTACGAGCAGTACTTC. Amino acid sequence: CASRLAGAYEQYF.

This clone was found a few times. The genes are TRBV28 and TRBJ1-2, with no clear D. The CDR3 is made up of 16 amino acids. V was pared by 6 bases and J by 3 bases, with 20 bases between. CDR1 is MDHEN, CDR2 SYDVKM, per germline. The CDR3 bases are TGTGCCAGCAGCCCACGGACGGGTCAGAATCACTATGGCTACACCTTC. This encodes CASSPRTGQNHYGYTF.

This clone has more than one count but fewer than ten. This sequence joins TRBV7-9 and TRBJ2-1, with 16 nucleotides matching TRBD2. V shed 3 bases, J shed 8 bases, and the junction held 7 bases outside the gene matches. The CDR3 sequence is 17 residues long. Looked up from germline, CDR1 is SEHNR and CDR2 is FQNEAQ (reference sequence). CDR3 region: CASSLGLAGGFRDEQFF. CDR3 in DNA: TGTGCCAGCAGCTTGGGACTAGCGGGAGGGTTTAGGGATGAGCAGTTCTTC.

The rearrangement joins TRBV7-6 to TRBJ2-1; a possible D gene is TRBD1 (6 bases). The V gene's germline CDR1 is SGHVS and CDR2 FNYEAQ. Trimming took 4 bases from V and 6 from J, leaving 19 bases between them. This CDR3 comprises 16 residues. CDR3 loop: CASSSSGTTPTNEQFF. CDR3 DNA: TGTGCCAGCAGCTCGTCAGGGACAACCCCCACCAATGAGCAGTTCTTC.

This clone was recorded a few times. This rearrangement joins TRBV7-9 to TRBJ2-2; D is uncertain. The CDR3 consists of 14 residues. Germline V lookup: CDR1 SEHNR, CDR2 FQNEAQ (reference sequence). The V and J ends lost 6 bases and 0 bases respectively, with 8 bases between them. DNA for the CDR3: TGTGCCAGCAGTGACCTTCCGAACACCGGGGAGCTGTTTTTT. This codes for CASSDLPNTGELFF.

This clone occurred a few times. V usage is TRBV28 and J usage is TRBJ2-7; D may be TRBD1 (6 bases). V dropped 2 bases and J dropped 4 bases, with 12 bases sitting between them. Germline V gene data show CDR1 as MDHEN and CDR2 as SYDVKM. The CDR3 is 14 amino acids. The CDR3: CASSLVGQTYEQYF. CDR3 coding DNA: TGTGCCAGCAGTTTAGTTGGACAGACATACGAGCAGTACTTC.